These 16 T cell receptor beta chains were sequenced from one sample in a study of blood T cell repertoires in COVID-19. This table comes from immunoSEQ multiplex PCR, and its TCRdb copy is limited to in-frame clones, with some not included. This sample carries about 130,000 clones, approximately 80% of them seen once, and the ten largest clones take roughly 12%. The sample comprised peripheral blood. The receptors originated from a man in his sixties with acute or convalescent COVID-19.

This chain connects TRBV10-3 to TRBJ2-5, with 8 nucleotides matching TRBD1. The germline V gene encodes CDR1 ENHRY and CDR2 SYGVKD. Trimming removed 4 bases from V and 0 bases from J; junction bases left unmatched: 1. CDR3 length: 14 amino acids. The CDR3 DNA sequence: TGTGCCATCAGTGGACAGGGGAACCAAGAGACCCAGTACTTC. This encodes CAISGQGNQETQYF.

V gene TRBV29-1 combines with J gene TRBJ2-7; unclear D gene. CDR3 length: 12 amino acids. Germline V gene sequence: CDR1 SQVTM, CDR2 ANQGSEA. The ends were cut back, 0 bases at V and 0 bases at J, with 3 bases in the middle. The CDR3 DNA follows: TGCAGCGTTGAAGATTACTCCTACGAGCAGTACTTC. It translates to CSVEDYSYEQYF.

The chain recombines TRBV18 with TRBJ2-3; no clear D. Germline loops: CDR1 KGHSH, CDR2 LQKENI. The CDR3 spans 16 residues. V lost 3 bases and J 3 bases, leaving 16 bases between the germline ends. CDR3 in amino acids: CASSPTRPRRTDTQYF. The CDR3 DNA follows: TGTGCCAGCTCACCTACCCGACCGCGGCGGACAGATACGCAGTATTTT.

The J gene is TRBJ2-2, the V gene TRBV5-1, with 10 bases matching TRBD1. V trimming: 4 bases; J trimming: 3 bases; junction bases outside the gene matches: 15. Germline V gives CDR1 SGHRS, CDR2 YFSETQ. CDR3 length: 19 amino acids. Written as DNA, the CDR3 is TGCGCCAGCAGCCTGAAGCCGGGACAGGGGTCGGGAGACACCGGGGAGCTGTTTTTT. It translates to CASSLKPGQGSGDTGELFF. The variable domain in full, completed from reference TRBV5-1 and TRBJ2-2, reads KAGVTQTPRYLIKTRGQQVTLSCSPISGHRSVSWYQQTPGQGLQFLFEYFSETQRNKGNFPGRFSGRQFSNSRSEMNVSTLELGDSALYLCASSLKPGQGSGDTGELFFGEGSRLTVL.

The chain recombines TRBV6-9 with TRBJ1-5; D is possibly TRBD1 (6 bases). V was shortened by 6 bases and J by 7 bases, with 25 bases between the two germline ends. Germline values: CDR1 MNHGY, CDR2 SVAAGI. CDR3 length: 17 residues. The CDR3 DNA reads as TGTGCCAGCAGCCAAAGCACTCCCGTTTTCAGGGGACAGCCCCAGCATTTT. It translates to CASSQSTPVFRGQPQHF.

Comments on this clone: At the DNA level, this CDR3 is encoded by other sequences in the same sample as well. The chain combines TRBV28 with TRBJ1-1, with D maybe TRBD1 (5 bases). CDR3 length: 15 amino acids. From germline, CDR1 is MDHEN and CDR2 SYDVKM. The V end was cut by 5 bases, the J end by 2 bases, with 15 bases between. As DNA, the CDR3 is TGTGCCAGCAGTCACCGCGGGGGGGGAAACACTGAAGCTTTCTTT. The encoded protein is CASSHRGGGNTEAFF. The complete variable domain, with remaining parts taken from reference TRBV28 and TRBJ1-1, reads DVKVTQSSRYLVKRTGEKVFLECVQDMDHENMFWYRQDPGLGLRLIYFSYDVKMKEKGDIPEGYSVSREKKERFSLILESASTNQTSMYLCASSHRGGGNTEAFFGQGTRLTVV.

CDR3 residues: CAIRTGSGSPLHF. The DNA of the CDR3 is TGTGCCATCCGGACAGGGTCTGGTTCACCCCTCCACTTT. This rearrangement joins TRBV10-3 to TRBJ1-6; 8 nucleotides line up with TRBD1. J gave up 9 bases and V 8 bases, and 6 bases lay outside the gene matches. Germline CDR1 reads ENHRY; CDR2 reads SYGVKD. The CDR3 totals 13 residues.

V is TRBV5-1 and J is TRBJ1-2; 7 nucleotides agree with TRBD1. Trimming cost V 0 bases and J 2 bases; bases outside gene matches: 4. CDR1 is SGHRS, CDR2 YFSETQ, per germline. The CDR3 length is 15 residues. The CDR3 DNA reads TGCGCCAGCAGCTTGGAGGGACAGCAGAACTATGGCTACACCTTC. Its protein is CASSLEGQQNYGYTF.

The chain uses TRBV6-5 and TRBJ1-2, with 9 bases fitting TRBD1. V was clipped by 5 bases and J by 2 bases; unmatched bases: 3. This CDR3 is 14 amino acids long. Per germline, CDR1 MNHEY and CDR2 SVGAGI. CDR3 region: CASSRGQGNYGYTF. CDR3 in DNA: TGTGCCAGCAGTCGAGGACAGGGGAACTATGGCTACACCTTC.

Only a few counts were recorded for this clone. This chain connects TRBV4-1 to TRBJ1-2; D call uncertain. Trimming left V 0 bases short and J 4 bases short, with 9 bases between. This CDR3 contains 14 residues. Germline CDR1 reads MGHRA; CDR2 reads YSYEKL. The CDR3 sequence is CASSQDEDPYGYTF. DNA for the CDR3: TGCGCCAGCAGCCAAGATGAGGATCCCTATGGCTACACCTTC.

The chain is built from TRBV4-1 and TRBJ1-4; D call uncertain. The germline gives CDR1 MGHRA, CDR2 YSYEKL. Trimming cost V 2 bases and J 8 bases, with 9 bases left between them. CDR3 size: 13 residues. Written as DNA, the CDR3 is TGCGCCAGCAGCCAAAATGGCTGGGAAAAACTGTTTTTT. It yields the protein CASSQNGWEKLFF.

This rearrangement joins TRBV28 to TRBJ1-5; D gene unclear. The CDR3 extends over 15 amino acids. V lost 8 bases, J lost 0 bases, and 14 bases lay in between. The V gene's germline CDR1 is MDHEN and CDR2 SYDVKM. The CDR3 bases are TGTGCCAGCCGCCGCAGGATCAATAGCAATCAGCCCCAGCATTTT. Amino acid sequence: CASRRRINSNQPQHF.

The CDR3 sequence is CAIGGTSGSYEQYF. The CDR3 DNA is TGTGCCATCGGGGGGACTAGCGGTTCTTACGAGCAGTACTTC. This chain connects TRBV10-3 to TRBJ2-7; 11 bases fit TRBD2. V was clipped by 8 bases and J by 4 bases; unmatched bases: 7. Germline CDR1 and CDR2: ENHRY and SYGVKD. CDR3 length: 14 amino acids.

This sequence joins TRBV2 and TRBJ2-3; 7 nucleotides match TRBD2. With V trimmed by 1 base and J by 9 bases, 7 bases remained unmatched. Germline CDR1 is SNHLY and CDR2 is FYNNEI. The CDR3 is 14 residues long. The CDR3 DNA is TGTGCCAGCAGTGAAGGGACTAGAGGGAGGACGCAGTATTTT. It translates to CASSEGTRGRTQYF.

The gene calls are TRBV30 and TRBJ2-1; 7 nucleotides agree with TRBD2. The CDR3 is 15 amino acids. The germline gives CDR1 GTSNPN, CDR2 SVGIG (reference sequence). Trimming took 5 bases from V and 5 from J; bases not matched to a gene: 12. CDR3 nucleotide sequence: TGTGCCTGGGAGAACTTTGGCGGGAGTAACAATGAGCAGTTCTTC. The encoded protein is CAWENFGGSNNEQFF. Combining the CDR3 with reference TRBV30 and TRBJ2-1 gives the whole variable domain SQTIHQWPATLVQPVGSPLSLECTVEGTSNPNLYWYRQAAGRGLQLLFYSVGIGQISSEVPQNLSASRPQDRQFILSSKKLLLSDSGFYLCAWENFGGSNNEQFFGPGTRLTVL.

The chain carries TRBV7-2 and TRBJ2-1; 10 bases match TRBD1. This CDR3 region has 15 residues. Germline lookup yields CDR1 SGHTA and CDR2 FQGNSA. Trimming cost V 3 bases and J 9 bases; bases outside gene matches: 8. The CDR3 loop is CASSLTGGPTGEQFF. CDR3 DNA: TGTGCCAGCAGCTTGACAGGGGGCCCCACAGGTGAGCAGTTCTTC.